The 19 T cell receptor beta chains presented below share a single source sample, sequenced in a study of blood T cell repertoires in COVID-19. This table comes from immunoSEQ multiplex PCR, and its TCRdb copy is limited to in-frame clones, with some not included. The sample lists tens of thousands of clones, approximately 85% seen once, with more than 25% in the top ten. Material: peripheral blood. These receptors came from a man aged 50 to 59 with acute or convalescent COVID-19.

The V call is TRBV27, the J call TRBJ1-1; D is unresolved. Looked up from germline, CDR1 is MNHEY and CDR2 is SMNVEV (reference sequence). CDR3 size: 13 residues. Deletions cut 3 bases from V and 0 bases from J, with 5 bases between. As DNA, the CDR3 is TGTGCCAGCAGTTTGTCCATGAACACTGAAGCTTTCTTT. This translates into CASSLSMNTEAFF.

The V and J genes are TRBV29-1 and TRBJ2-3; D uncertain. The V end lost 3 bases, the J end lost 4 bases, and 11 bases lay between the germline ends. Per germline, CDR1 SQVTM and CDR2 ANQGSEA. The CDR3 totals 13 residues. CDR3 DNA: TGCAGCGTTGATGCTACAGTCGCAGATACGCAGTATTTT. Its protein is CSVDATVADTQYF.

This clone was recorded once. The chain employs TRBV7-8 and TRBJ1-4; 9 positions match TRBD1. The germline V gene has CDR1 SGHVS and CDR2 FQNEAQ. This CDR3 is built from 15 residues. V lost 5 bases to trimming and J lost 3 bases; unmatched junction nucleotides: 4. The CDR3 DNA reads as TGTGCCAGCAGCCCACAGGGGGCGTCTAATGAAAAACTGTTTTTT. This codes for CASSPQGASNEKLFF.

The chain combines TRBV18 with TRBJ2-5, with 8 nucleotides matching TRBD1. Trimming removed 1 base from V and 5 bases from J; junction bases left unmatched: 3. CDR1 and CDR2 from the germline V gene are KGHSH and LQKENI. The CDR3 has 14 amino acids. CDR3 sequence: CASSPRDRGETQYF. CDR3 nucleotides: TGTGCCAGCTCACCACGAGACAGGGGCGAGACCCAGTACTTC.

The rearrangement uses TRBV3-1 (or the pseudogene TRBV3-2) and TRBJ1-5; TRBD1 is a possible D gene (6 bases). Germline CDR1 is LGHDT and CDR2 is YNNKEL (reference sequence). The CDR3 length is 14 residues. The V gene lost 7 bases and the J gene lost 6 bases, with 16 bases spanning the gap. Written as DNA, the CDR3 is TGTGCCAGCAATATGGGGGGGCTGGGTCAGCCCCAGCATTTT. Protein: CASNMGGLGQPQHF.

The chain uses TRBV9 and TRBJ2-2; 7 nucleotides match TRBD2. Germline V gene sequence: CDR1 SGDLS, CDR2 YYNGEE. V was clipped by 0 bases and J by 4 bases; unmatched bases: 6. The CDR3 totals 16 residues. DNA of the CDR3: TGTGCCAGCAGCGTAGCTGGGGGGGGACCCACCGGGGAGCTGTTTTTT. This encodes CASSVAGGGPTGELFF.

The rearrangement links TRBV7-9 to TRBJ2-2; TRBD2 agrees at 7 bases. The CDR3 covers 15 residues. Germline V gives CDR1 SEHNR, CDR2 FQNEAQ (reference sequence). Trimming at V came to 5 bases and at J to 2 bases, leaving 5 bases not matched to a gene. In DNA form, the CDR3 reads TGTGCCAGCAGCCGGGGGGTAGACAACACCGGGGAGCTGTTTTTT. Its translation is CASSRGVDNTGELFF. Full variable domain (missing parts from reference TRBV7-9 and TRBJ2-2): DTGVSQNPRHKITKRGQNVTFRCDPISEHNRLYWYRQTLGQGPEFLTYFQNEAQLEKSRLLSDRFSAERPKGSFSTLEIQRTEQGDSAMYLCASSRGVDNTGELFFGEGSRLTVL.

The chain employs TRBV9 and TRBJ2-5; 11 bases are shared with TRBD2. Germline CDR1 reads SGDLS; CDR2 reads YYNGEE. V trimming: 3 bases; J trimming: 4 bases; junction bases outside the gene matches: 2. The length of the CDR3 is 14 residues. In DNA, the CDR3 is TGTGCCAGCAGCGCTACTAGCGGGGGAGAGACCCAGTACTTC. Its protein product is CASSATSGGETQYF.

The J gene is TRBJ2-5, the V gene TRBV12-3 or TRBV12-4; 7 nucleotides match TRBD1. The CDR3 loop spans 13 amino acids. The V and J ends lost 6 bases and 5 bases, in that order; junction bases with no gene match: 6. The CDR3 region is CASRKQGTETQYF. The DNA of the CDR3 is TGTGCCAGCAGAAAACAGGGGACGGAGACCCAGTACTTC.

The chain carries TRBV7-8 and TRBJ1-1; a weak D match, TRBD1 (6 bases). The CDR3 is 14 residues long. Germline CDR1 SGHVS, CDR2 FQNEAQ. The V gene lost 5 bases and the J gene lost 1 base, with 11 bases spanning the gap. This CDR3 is CASSVSTGNTEAFF. The CDR3 nucleotides are TGTGCCAGCAGCGTATCGACAGGGAACACTGAAGCTTTCTTT.

The V call is TRBV5-6, the J call TRBJ1-1; 10 bases align to TRBD1. The J segment lost 3 bases and the V segment lost 5 bases, leaving 13 bases of the junction unmatched. The CDR3 runs 17 residues. From germline, CDR1 is SGHDT and CDR2 YYEEEE. The CDR3 sequence is CASSSGQGVFFHTEAFF. In DNA form, the CDR3 reads TGTGCCAGCAGTAGCGGACAGGGGGTTTTTTTTCACACTGAAGCTTTCTTT.

The chain has TRBV5-1 and TRBJ2-2; 7 bases are a match to TRBD2. The CDR3 runs 15 residues. V lost 2 bases to trimming and J lost 4 bases; unmatched junction nucleotides: 5. The germline V gene has CDR1 SGHRS and CDR2 YFSETQ. This CDR3 is CASSFSGGSTGELFF. For the CDR3, the DNA is TGCGCCAGCAGCTTTTCGGGGGGAAGCACCGGGGAGCTGTTTTTT.

The chain recombines TRBV14 with TRBJ1-2; TRBD1 is a possible D gene (5 bases). Trimming stripped 4 bases from V and 6 bases from J, with 18 bases between. CDR3 length: 15 amino acids. From germline, CDR1 is SGHDN and CDR2 FVKESK. The CDR3 loop reads CASSRSGLPADGYTF. In DNA form, the CDR3 reads TGTGCCAGCAGCCGCTCGGGACTCCCGGCAGATGGCTACACCTTC.

This clone was seen a handful of times. The V call is TRBV19, the J call TRBJ1-5; D unresolved. Trimming shortened V by 5 bases and J by 7 bases, and 9 bases separated the two germline ends. The germline gives CDR1 LNHDA, CDR2 SQIVND (reference sequence). CDR3 length equals 12 residues. The CDR3 DNA reads TGTGCCAGTAGTCCGGGGTGGCAGCCCCAGCATTTT. Its protein product is CASSPGWQPQHF.

CDR3 sequence: CASSSVLNSYEQYF. CDR3 nucleotide sequence: TGTGCCAGCAGTTCGGTATTAAACTCCTACGAGCAGTACTTC. The genes are TRBV25-1 and TRBJ2-7; D is uncertain. With 5 bases removed from V and 0 bases from J, the gap between germline ends came to 11 bases. This CDR3 contains 14 residues. CDR1 and CDR2 (germline): MGHDK, SYGVNS.

The chain recombines TRBV6-5 with TRBJ1-4, with a possible D match to TRBD1 (6 bases). Deletions cut 6 bases from V and 0 bases from J, with 11 bases between. The CDR3 has 15 amino acids. Germline V gene sequence: CDR1 MNHEY, CDR2 SVGAGI. The CDR3 is CASRGQSATNEKLFF. The CDR3 DNA is TGTGCCAGCAGAGGACAGTCTGCAACTAATGAAAAACTGTTTTTT.

In its sample, this clone was seen once. This chain links TRBV3-1 (or the pseudogene TRBV3-2) with TRBJ2-7; 12 bases are shared with TRBD1. There are 17 residues in the CDR3. Germline CDR1 is LGHDT and CDR2 is YNNKEL (reference sequence). V was pared by 5 bases and J by 6 bases, with 14 bases of the junction left unmatched. CDR3 bases: TGTGCCAGCAGCTCTCACTTAGCCGGGACAGGGGGCGTCGAGCAGTACTTC. It is translated as CASSSHLAGTGGVEQYF.

The chain is built from TRBV4-1 and TRBJ1-1, with TRBD1 identical over 10 bases. The V gene end was trimmed by 4 bases and the J gene end by 0 bases; junction bases not matched to a gene: 2. In germline, CDR1 is MGHRA, CDR2 YSYEKL. The CDR3 has 15 residues. The CDR3 sequence: CASSRDRGLNTEAFF. The CDR3 bases are TGCGCCAGCAGCCGCGACAGGGGGCTGAACACTGAAGCTTTCTTT.

The chain joins TRBV5-4 to TRBJ1-1; possibly TRBD1 for D (6 bases). CDR3 length: 14 residues. V lost 3 bases, J lost 4 bases, and 13 bases lay in between. Germline lookup yields CDR1 SGHNT and CDR2 YYREEE (reference sequence). CDR3 residues: CASSSIQGTTEAFF. Written as DNA, the CDR3 is TGTGCCAGCAGCTCGATACAGGGTACCACTGAAGCTTTCTTT.